Listed here are 20 T cell receptor beta chains from one sample, sequenced in a study of blood T cell repertoires in COVID-19. Generated by immunoSEQ multiplex PCR, the TCRdb table keeps only in-frame clones and is missing some. The profile shows hundreds of thousands of clones, approximately 91% of them singletons. Sequencing was done on a sample of PBMCs or T cells enriched from blood (not recorded which). The receptors stem from a woman aged 40 to 50 who had recovered from COVID-19.

V gene TRBV5-4 combines with J gene TRBJ2-7; the match to TRBD1 covers 7 bases. There are 16 residues in the CDR3. Germline CDR1 is SGHNT and CDR2 is YYREEE (reference sequence). V gave up 0 bases and J gave up 0 bases; unmatched junction bases: 6. This CDR3 is CASSLGADRASYEQYF. The CDR3 DNA reads TGTGCCAGCAGCTTGGGGGCTGACAGGGCCTCCTACGAGCAGTACTTC.

The genes are TRBV23-1 and TRBJ2-6, with 11 bases fitting TRBD1. TRBV23-1 is flagged as an ORF with uncertain function. V was pared by 3 bases and J by 4 bases, with 5 bases of the junction left unmatched. There are 17 residues in the CDR3. This chain's CDR3 is CASSHRDRGAGANVLTF. The DNA for the CDR3 is TGCGCCAGCAGTCATCGGGACAGGGGGGCCGGGGCCAACGTCCTGACTTTC.

The chain uses TRBV7-9 and TRBJ2-1; TRBD1 matches 7 bases. CDR1 and CDR2 (germline): SEHNR, FQNEAQ (reference sequence). The CDR3 is 15 amino acids. The J segment lost 9 bases and the V segment lost 1 base, leaving 9 bases of the junction unmatched. CDR3 in DNA: TGTGCCAGCAGCTTAGTGGGGACAGCCCATAGTGAGCAGTTCTTC. Translation gives CASSLVGTAHSEQFF.

The rearrangement joins TRBV7-2 to TRBJ1-1, with no clear D. This CDR3 region has 15 residues. Germline CDR1 and CDR2: SGHTA and FQGNSA. V was trimmed by 3 bases and J by 1 base, leaving 12 bases between them. The CDR3 DNA reads as TGTGCCAGCAGCTTGGGCCCAAATGAGAACACTGAAGCTTTCTTT. The encoded protein is CASSLGPNENTEAFF. Supplemented by reference TRBV7-2 and TRBJ1-1, the full variable domain reads GAGVSQSPSNKVTEKGKDVELRCDPISGHTALYWYRQSLGQGLEFLIYFQGNSAPDKSGLPSDRFSAERTGGSVSTLTIQRTQQEDSAVYLCASSLGPNENTEAFFGQGTRLTVV.

The V gene is TRBV2, the J gene TRBJ1-2; D is ambiguous. The V gene lost 6 bases and the J gene lost 8 bases, with 16 bases spanning the gap. The CDR3 covers 13 residues. The germline V gene has CDR1 SNHLY and CDR2 FYNNEI. The CDR3 region is CASRPPGRSGYTF. DNA of the CDR3: TGTGCCAGCAGGCCCCCTGGGAGGAGCGGCTACACCTTC.

The chain recombines TRBV3-1 (or the pseudogene TRBV3-2) with TRBJ2-2; D gene ambiguous. The germline V gene encodes CDR1 LGHDT and CDR2 YNNKEL (reference sequence). V gave up 4 bases and J gave up 1 base, with 10 bases separating them. The CDR3 covers 15 residues. CDR3 coding DNA: TGTGCCAGCAGCCGGGTCGGGTTGAACACCGGGGAGCTGTTTTTT. It is translated as CASSRVGLNTGELFF.

A few counts support this clone. V usage is TRBV6-2 or TRBV6-3 and J usage is TRBJ1-1; D remains unclear. Germline CDR1 is MNHEY and CDR2 is SVGEGT. V shed 2 bases and J shed 5 bases, with 12 bases lying between them. CDR3 size: 14 residues. CDR3 region: CASSYALGRTEAFF. The CDR3 DNA reads TGTGCCAGCAGTTACGCCTTAGGCAGGACTGAAGCTTTCTTT.

V gene TRBV7-9 combines with J gene TRBJ2-1, with TRBD2 matching over 9 bases. This CDR3 comprises 14 residues. Germline lookup yields CDR1 SEHNR and CDR2 FQNEAQ (reference sequence). With V trimmed by 1 base and J by 8 bases, 3 bases remained unmatched. The CDR3 sequence is CASSLGGLAYEQFF. Here the CDR3 DNA reads TGTGCCAGCAGCTTAGGGGGACTAGCATATGAGCAGTTCTTC.

The chain recombines TRBV18 with TRBJ1-1; D not resolved. The CDR3 consists of 15 residues. Trimming pared 2 bases from V and 3 bases from J, leaving 13 bases between. Germline lookup yields CDR1 KGHSH and CDR2 LQKENI. CDR3 sequence: CASSPGRGGDTEAFF. CDR3 nucleotide sequence: TGTGCCAGCTCACCAGGGCGGGGAGGAGACACTGAAGCTTTCTTT.

The CDR3 here is CSDSGVVAYNEQFF. DNA for the CDR3: TGCAGCGATTCGGGGGTAGTCGCCTACAATGAGCAGTTCTTC. The chain links TRBV29-1 to TRBJ2-1; TRBD2 might be the D (6 bases). Germline values: CDR1 SQVTM, CDR2 ANQGSEA. The CDR3 extends over 14 amino acids. V was clipped by 7 bases and J by 2 bases, with 15 bases between them.

The chain recombines TRBV4-2 with TRBJ2-1, with TRBD2 identical over 11 bases. CDR1 LGHNA and CDR2 YNFKEQ come from the germline V gene. J was trimmed by 4 bases and V by 0 bases; bases with no gene match: 5. This CDR3 has 17 amino acids. The CDR3 DNA reads as TGTGCCAGCAGCCAAGAGTTGGCTAGCGGGGGGTACAATGAGCAGTTCTTC. It specifies CASSQELASGGYNEQFF.

The chain links TRBV11-2 to TRBJ2-7; weak D call: TRBD2 (5 bases). Germline loops: CDR1 SGHAT, CDR2 FQNNGV. V lost 5 bases and J 5 bases, leaving 16 bases between the germline ends. This CDR3 contains 14 residues. Here the CDR3 reads CASSPTQGSHEQYF. The CDR3 coding sequence is TGTGCCAGCAGCCCGACCCAAGGGAGCCACGAGCAGTACTTC. Full variable domain (remainder filled in from reference TRBV11-2 and TRBJ2-7): EAGVAQSPRYKIIEKRQSVAFWCNPISGHATLYWYQQILGQGPKLLIQFQNNGVVDDSQLPKDRFSAERLKGVDSTLKIQPAKLEDSAVYLCASSPTQGSHEQYFGPGTRLTVT.

This chain joins TRBV2 and TRBJ2-1; 15 nucleotides line up with TRBD2. Trimming removed 6 bases from V and 9 bases from J; junction bases left unmatched: 6. The CDR3 spans 15 residues. Per germline, CDR1 SNHLY and CDR2 FYNNEI. The CDR3 DNA is TGTGCCAGCAGCGGACTAGCGGGGGGGCTAGGTGAGCAGTTCTTC. It is translated as CASSGLAGGLGEQFF.

The chain uses TRBV6-5 and TRBJ1-4, with 7 bases lining up with TRBD1. CDR1 is MNHEY, CDR2 SVGAGI, per germline. Losses at the gene ends were 6 bases for V and 5 bases for J; bases not matched to a gene: 9. The CDR3 runs to 15 residues. CDR3 protein: CASSLQGSLNEKLFF. For the CDR3, the DNA is TGTGCCAGCAGCCTACAGGGGTCTTTGAATGAAAAACTGTTTTTT.

The chain has TRBV11-2 and TRBJ2-2, with 10 bases aligning to TRBD2. V dropped 5 bases and J dropped 6; count of bases not matched to a gene: 3. CDR1 is SGHAT and CDR2 is FQNNGV in the germline V gene. The CDR3 consists of 14 residues. The chain's CDR3 is CASSSSGGPGELFF. CDR3 in DNA: TGTGCCAGCAGCAGTAGCGGGGGGCCCGGGGAGCTGTTTTTT.

The rearrangement uses TRBV29-1 and TRBJ2-3, with 8 bases lining up with TRBD1. Per the germline V gene, CDR1 is SQVTM and CDR2 is ANQGSEA. CDR3 size: 18 residues. Here the CDR3 reads CRNPSAWKYRGGTDTQYF. The CDR3 coding sequence is TGCAGGAATCCCTCGGCATGGAAGTACAGGGGGGGCACAGATACGCAGTATTTT.

As DNA, the CDR3 is TGTGCCAGCAGCGCCCCAGGGGCAGGGGGCGATTCTGGGGCCAACGTCCTGACTTTC. It codes for CASSAPGAGGDSGANVLTF. This rearrangement joins TRBV9 to TRBJ2-6; 8 nucleotides align to TRBD1. Germline CDR1 reads SGDLS; CDR2 reads YYNGEE. CDR3 length: 19 residues. V lost 3 bases to trimming and J lost 1 base; unmatched junction nucleotides: 12.

The CDR3, as DNA: TGTGCCAGCAGTCCTTGGGGAGATCAGCCCCAGCATTTT. Protein sequence: CASSPWGDQPQHF. This chain connects TRBV3-1 (or the pseudogene TRBV3-2) to TRBJ1-5; D ambiguous. The germline CDR1 and CDR2 sequences are LGHDT and YNNKEL (reference sequence). The CDR3 sequence is 13 residues long. V gave up 6 bases and J gave up 5 bases, with 11 bases separating them.

This chain uses TRBV7-9 with TRBJ2-1; the D gene is possibly TRBD1 (5 bases). There are 15 residues in the CDR3. V was trimmed by 8 bases and J by 2 bases, leaving 16 bases between them. The V gene's germline CDR1 is SEHNR and CDR2 FQNEAQ (reference sequence). Here the CDR3 reads CASPAGPGTYNEQFF. The CDR3 DNA reads TGTGCCAGCCCTGCCGGGCCAGGGACCTACAATGAGCAGTTCTTC.

The chain links TRBV30 to TRBJ1-6; the match to TRBD1 covers 9 bases. The germline V gene encodes CDR1 GTSNPN and CDR2 SVGIG (reference sequence). The J segment lost 6 bases and the V segment lost 5 bases, leaving 2 bases of the junction unmatched. This CDR3 is built from 13 residues. The CDR3 DNA sequence: TGTGCCTGGGGACAGGGGTTTAATTCACCCCTCCACTTT. Amino acid sequence: CAWGQGFNSPLHF. Full variable domain (outside the CDR3, taken from reference TRBV30 and TRBJ1-6): SQTIHQWPATLVQPVGSPLSLECTVEGTSNPNLYWYRQAAGRGLQLLFYSVGIGQISSEVPQNLSASRPQDRQFILSSKKLLLSDSGFYLCAWGQGFNSPLHFGNGTRLTVT.